The sequence of this T cell receptor beta chain was determined in a study of T cell repertoires in cytomegalovirus infection. At the level of the study: Indicated by public TCR beta signatures were CMV infection and matching HLA type.

MiXCR, run by TCRdb on the reads, gives a single entry per CDR3 protein. The top ten clones hold roughly 8% of a sample with about 680,000 distinct CDR3 sequences, more than 20% of them seen once. V was clipped by 0 bases and J by 2 bases; unmatched bases: 6. CDR1 and CDR2 (germline): DFQATT, SNEGSKA (reference sequence). The CDR3 is 16 amino acids. This clonotype was seen more than once but under ten times. The antigen is unknown. Whole-study findings and limits: Predominance within the ex vivo response was attributable to HLA-C-restricted CMV-specific TCR beta clonotypes.

The chain carries TRBV20-1 and TRBJ2-1, with 8 bases fitting TRBD2. The sequence came from a human donor in good health (CMV status not recorded). Some clones in this sample may be carry-over from other donors' samples. The specimen sequenced was CD8+ T cells from PBMCs. CDR3 in DNA: TGCAGTGCTAGAGATAAACTAGCGGATACCTACAATGAGCAGTTCTTC. It encodes CSARDKLADTYNEQFF.